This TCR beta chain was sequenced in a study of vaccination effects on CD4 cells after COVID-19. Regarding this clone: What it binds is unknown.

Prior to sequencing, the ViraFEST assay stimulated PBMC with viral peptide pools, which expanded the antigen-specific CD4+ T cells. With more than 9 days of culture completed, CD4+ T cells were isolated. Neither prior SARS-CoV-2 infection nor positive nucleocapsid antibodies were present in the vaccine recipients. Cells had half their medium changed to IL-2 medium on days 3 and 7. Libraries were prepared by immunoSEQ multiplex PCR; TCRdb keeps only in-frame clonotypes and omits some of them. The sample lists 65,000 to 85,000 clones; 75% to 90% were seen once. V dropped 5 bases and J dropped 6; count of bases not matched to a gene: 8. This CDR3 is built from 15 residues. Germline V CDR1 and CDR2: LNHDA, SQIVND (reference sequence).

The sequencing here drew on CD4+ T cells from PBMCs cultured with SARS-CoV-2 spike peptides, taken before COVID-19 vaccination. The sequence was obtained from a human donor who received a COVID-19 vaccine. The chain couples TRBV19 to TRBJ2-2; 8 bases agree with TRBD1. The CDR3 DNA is TGTGCCAGTAGTGCCGCTCGACAGGGGCCCGGGGAGCTGTTTTTT. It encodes CASSAARQGPGELFF.